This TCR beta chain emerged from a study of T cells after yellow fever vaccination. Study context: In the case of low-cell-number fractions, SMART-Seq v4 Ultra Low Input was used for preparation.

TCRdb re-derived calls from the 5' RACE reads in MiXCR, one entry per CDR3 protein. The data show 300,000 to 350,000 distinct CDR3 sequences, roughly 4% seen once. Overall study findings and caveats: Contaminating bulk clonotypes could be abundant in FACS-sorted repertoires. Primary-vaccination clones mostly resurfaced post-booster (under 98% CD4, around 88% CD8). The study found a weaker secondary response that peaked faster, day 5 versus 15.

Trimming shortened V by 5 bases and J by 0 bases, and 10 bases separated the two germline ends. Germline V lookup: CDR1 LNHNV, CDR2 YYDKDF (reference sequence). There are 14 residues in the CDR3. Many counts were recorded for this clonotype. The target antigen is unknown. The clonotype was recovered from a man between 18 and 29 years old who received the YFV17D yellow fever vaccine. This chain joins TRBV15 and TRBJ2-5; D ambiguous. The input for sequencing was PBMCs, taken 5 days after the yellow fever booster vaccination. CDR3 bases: TGTGCCACCAGCTTAGACCCACACCAAGAGACCCAGTACTTC. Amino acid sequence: CATSLDPHQETQYF.